This T cell receptor beta chain originates from a study of shared T cell receptors in the human thymus. The assay was immunoSEQ multiplex PCR, and TCRdb's table has in-frame clones only and misses some. The sample has roughly 550,000 clones; approximately 80% are singletons. CDR3 length: 16 residues. Trimming removed 7 bases at V and 0 bases at J, with 16 bases between. Germline-derived CDR1 and CDR2 are MDHEN and SYDVKM. These data also formed part of another study, on human thymus T cells. That report notes: Donation came from healthy Finnish infants having corrective surgery for congenital heart defects. Thymic material originated from resections removed in the course of corrective heart surgery. It looked as if thymic and blood repertoires used V and J genes in a biased way. Related reports documented highly overlapping thymic repertoires among unrelated individuals.

Sequenced: thymocytes. The chain uses TRBV28 and TRBJ2-1, with a tentative D call TRBD1 (5 bases). This receptor was taken from a boy in the first two years of life with a congenital heart defect. CDR3 sequence reads: CASNPKGFHSYNEQFF. The CDR3 nucleotides are TGTGCCAGCAATCCCAAGGGGTTCCACTCCTACAATGAGCAGTTCTTC.